One TCR beta chain is described in this entry. No antigen is known for it. This entry comes from a study of beta chain features in type 1 diabetes. Every isolated RNA sample was fully reverse transcribed, so sequencing captured expressed TCRB transcripts. Sequencing was performed with immunoSEQ multiplex PCR; in TCRdb, only in-frame clones are kept and a portion is missing. Of hundreds of thousands of clones in the sample, about 17% were seen once. Study-wide results and limits: In patients and controls equally, PCR might favor templates that are shorter.

V shed 0 bases, J shed 2 bases, and the junction held 13 bases outside the gene matches. Germline CDR1 is ENHRY and CDR2 is SYGVKD. The CDR3 contains 20 residues. The sequenced sample was naive CD4+ T cells from blood. The receptor was derived from a young woman in good health. The rearrangement uses TRBV10-3 and TRBJ2-3; the match to TRBD2 covers 11 bases. The CDR3 here is CAISESSTSGSHRPTDTQYF. The CDR3 DNA follows: TGTGCCATCAGTGAGTCGTCTACTAGCGGGAGCCACAGGCCCACAGATACGCAGTATTTT.